Presented here are 27 T cell receptor beta chains from one specimen sequenced in a study of cytomegalovirus exposure and HLA in healthy donors. 60 Vbeta and 13 Jbeta primers were used in PCR. The assay was immunoSEQ multiplex PCR, and TCRdb's table has in-frame clones only and misses some. The data show some 100,000 clones, 65% to 80% seen once. The specimen sequenced was PBMCs. These receptors were taken from a woman in her thirties or forties in good health and CMV-seronegative.

J is TRBJ2-5 and V is TRBV7-2; 7 positions match TRBD1. Germline CDR1 reads SGHTA; CDR2 reads FQGNSA. V gave up 5 bases and J gave up 9 bases; unmatched junction bases: 3. The CDR3 consists of 11 residues. CDR3: CASSPQGAQYF. The CDR3 DNA reads as TGTGCCAGCAGCCCCCAGGGGGCCCAGTACTTC. The whole variable domain, filled in from reference TRBV7-2 and TRBJ2-5, reads GAGVSQSPSNKVTEKGKDVELRCDPISGHTALYWYRQSLGQGLEFLIYFQGNSAPDKSGLPSDRFSAERTGGSVSTLTIQRTQQEDSAVYLCASSPQGAQYFGPGTRLLVL.

This clone was seen more than once but under ten times. The genes are TRBV15 and TRBJ2-1, with D possibly TRBD2 on 6 matching bases. CDR3 size: 16 residues. The V end lost 4 bases, the J end lost 2 bases, and 15 bases lay between the germline ends. Germline V lookup: CDR1 LNHNV, CDR2 YYDKDF (reference sequence). CDR3 residues: CATSTSRGKAYNEQFF. CDR3 bases: TGTGCCACCAGCACCAGTCGCGGGAAGGCCTACAATGAGCAGTTCTTC.

The chain carries TRBV5-1 and TRBJ1-4; TRBD1 might be the D (6 bases). The CDR3 runs 14 residues. The V end lost 0 bases, the J end lost 6 bases, and 9 bases lay between the germline ends. Germline values: CDR1 SGHRS, CDR2 YFSETQ. CDR3 DNA: TGCGCCAGCAGCTTGGAGCCAGGGGATGAAAAACTGTTTTTT. This gives the protein CASSLEPGDEKLFF. The full variable domain, with the rest looked up from reference TRBV5-1 and TRBJ1-4, is KAGVTQTPRYLIKTRGQQVTLSCSPISGHRSVSWYQQTPGQGLQFLFEYFSETQRNKGNFPGRFSGRQFSNSRSEMNVSTLELGDSALYLCASSLEPGDEKLFFGSGTQLSVL.

A few counts support this clone. The chain couples TRBV5-4 to TRBJ1-2; 7 nucleotides agree with TRBD1. Trimming at V came to 4 bases and at J to 4 bases, leaving 4 bases not matched to a gene. The CDR3 extends over 13 amino acids. Per the germline V gene, CDR1 is SGHNT and CDR2 is YYREEE (reference sequence). The CDR3 DNA reads TGTGCCAGCAGCCCCGGGGACAGCTATGGCTACACCTTC. Its protein product is CASSPGDSYGYTF.

This clone was seen a single time. V and J are TRBV28 and TRBJ2-7; maybe TRBD1 (6 bases). The V and J ends lost 3 bases and 2 bases respectively, with 11 bases between them. The CDR3 spans 14 residues. Germline loops: CDR1 MDHEN, CDR2 SYDVKM. The chain's CDR3 is CASSFRGLTYEQYF. In DNA form, the CDR3 reads TGTGCCAGCAGTTTCAGGGGTCTGACCTACGAGCAGTACTTC.

A few counts support this clone. This sequence joins TRBV28 and TRBJ2-7; TRBD1 might be the D (5 bases). Trimming cost V 5 bases and J 5 bases, with 19 bases left between them. The V gene's germline CDR1 is MDHEN and CDR2 SYDVKM. This CDR3 contains 15 residues. Here the CDR3 DNA reads TGTGCCAGCAGTCCATATAGGGCAGGGATGAACGAGCAGTACTTC. Amino acid sequence: CASSPYRAGMNEQYF.

The chain couples TRBV10-3 to TRBJ2-5; tentatively, D is TRBD1 (6 bases). Trimming cost V 2 bases and J 3 bases, with 7 bases left between them. This CDR3 has 13 amino acids. The germline V gene has CDR1 ENHRY and CDR2 SYGVKD. The CDR3 loop reads CAISENREETQYF. DNA of the CDR3: TGTGCCATCAGTGAGAACAGGGAAGAGACCCAGTACTTC.

This clone was counted once. This chain links TRBV23-1 with TRBJ2-3, with 14 bases matching TRBD2. TRBV23-1 is assigned to the ORF class and has an uncertain function. The CDR3 sequence is 21 residues long. With V trimmed by 4 bases and J by 1 base, 16 bases remained unmatched. The CDR3 sequence is CASSRTGTSGSWRLRTDTQYF. The CDR3 DNA reads as TGCGCCAGCAGTCGGACAGGGACTAGCGGGAGCTGGAGATTGCGCACAGATACGCAGTATTTT.

This chain connects TRBV18 to TRBJ2-3; TRBD2 matches at 10 bases. Germline values: CDR1 KGHSH, CDR2 LQKENI. Trimming took 2 bases from V and 5 from J; bases not matched to a gene: 10. This CDR3 is built from 17 residues. This chain's CDR3 is CASSPVLSSGGRDTQYF. The CDR3, as DNA: TGTGCCAGCTCACCAGTTCTTTCTAGCGGGGGTCGAGATACGCAGTATTTT.

This chain connects TRBV11-2 to TRBJ2-7; D unclear. The CDR3 has 11 amino acids. The V and J ends lost 4 bases and 7 bases respectively, with 8 bases between them. Looked up from germline, CDR1 is SGHAT and CDR2 is FQNNGV. For the CDR3, the DNA is TGTGCCAGCAGCTCCTCTTTGGAGCAGTACTTC. It is translated as CASSSSLEQYF. Together with reference TRBV11-2 and TRBJ2-7, the CDR3 gives the full variable domain: EAGVAQSPRYKIIEKRQSVAFWCNPISGHATLYWYQQILGQGPKLLIQFQNNGVVDDSQLPKDRFSAERLKGVDSTLKIQPAKLEDSAVYLCASSSSLEQYFGPGTRLTVT.

The chain couples TRBV5-1 to TRBJ1-2; 7 positions agree with TRBD1. The V and J ends lost 4 bases and 2 bases, in that order; junction bases with no gene match: 11. Germline CDR1 SGHRS, CDR2 YFSETQ. The CDR3 loop spans 16 amino acids. The CDR3 bases are TGCGCCAGCAGCCCAACCGACAGGGAATCCAACTATGGCTACACCTTC. Protein sequence: CASSPTDRESNYGYTF.

This clone was seen a few times. The chain recombines TRBV11-3 with TRBJ2-2; 7 bases align to TRBD1. From germline, CDR1 is SGHNT and CDR2 YENEEA. J was trimmed by 4 bases and V by 6 bases; bases with no gene match: 8. The CDR3 length is 15 residues. The CDR3 spells CASSLGQGVTGELFF. In DNA, the CDR3 is TGTGCCAGCAGTCTTGGGCAGGGGGTCACCGGGGAGCTGTTTTTT. Drawing the rest from reference TRBV11-3 and TRBJ2-2, the complete variable domain is EAGVVQSPRYKIIEKKQPVAFWCNPISGHNTLYWYLQNLGQGPELLIRYENEEAVDDSQLPKDRFSAERLKGVDSTLKIQPAELGDSAVYLCASSLGQGVTGELFFGEGSRLTVL.

The CDR3 sequence: CAWTGQGWEKLFF. The CDR3 nucleotides are TGTGCCTGGACAGGACAGGGATGGGAAAAACTGTTTTTT. The chain is built from TRBV30 and TRBJ1-4, with 8 bases that match TRBD1. The germline gives CDR1 GTSNPN, CDR2 SVGIG (reference sequence). CDR3 length: 13 amino acids. Germline trimming cut 4 bases from V and 8 bases from J; bases unmatched to any gene: 6.

The J gene is TRBJ1-3, the V gene TRBV5-4; no definite D call. CDR3 length equals 17 residues. V was cut by 4 bases and J by 0 bases, with 17 bases left in between. Germline V lookup: CDR1 SGHNT, CDR2 YYREEE (reference sequence). The CDR3, as DNA: TGTGCCAGCAGCCCCCCCTTTTGGGAGTACTCTGGAAACACCATATATTTT. Translating it yields CASSPPFWEYSGNTIYF.

This clone has a handful of counts. The chain employs TRBV5-6 and TRBJ1-1; 10 bases line up with TRBD1. Germline lookup yields CDR1 SGHDT and CDR2 YYEEEE. V gave up 0 bases and J gave up 4 bases; unmatched junction bases: 6. The CDR3 consists of 16 residues. CDR3 sequence: CASSLVGRTGGTEAFF. CDR3 sequence (DNA): TGTGCCAGCAGCTTGGTAGGCCGGACAGGGGGCACTGAAGCTTTCTTT.

With respect to this clone: No DNA is shown, since the ends of the CDR3 on it are uncertain; the CDR3 is the one TCRdb lists. This chain uses TRBV21-1 with TRBJ2-6; the table's TRBD1 call for D was not verified on the DNA. TRBV21-1 is recorded as a pseudogene. Inclusive of both ends, the CDR3 amounts to 15 amino acids. The CDR3 spells CASIKWAPGANVLTF.

The rearrangement uses TRBV11-3 and TRBJ2-7; TRBD2 agrees at 8 bases. The J segment lost 6 bases and the V segment lost 10 bases, leaving 11 bases of the junction unmatched. The germline gives CDR1 SGHNT, CDR2 YENEEA. The CDR3 consists of 13 residues. For the CDR3, the DNA is TGTGCCAACCGGGGGGGTTTGGGGTCCGAGCAGTACTTC. Translation: CANRGGLGSEQYF.

V is TRBV4-3 and J is TRBJ2-1; 9 nucleotides align to TRBD2. The CDR3 runs 15 residues. The germline V gene has CDR1 LGHNA and CDR2 YSLEER. V trimming: 1 base; J trimming: 4 bases; junction bases outside the gene matches: 2. CDR3 residues: CASSQGRGGYNEQFF. The CDR3 bases are TGCGCCAGCAGCCAAGGGCGGGGGGGGTACAATGAGCAGTTCTTC.

This clone appeared a few times. V and J are TRBV11-2 and TRBJ2-7; 10 positions match TRBD2. CDR1 SGHAT and CDR2 FQNNGV come from the germline V gene. V lost 10 bases and J lost 3; bases outside the gene matches: 0. The CDR3 sequence is 11 residues long. CDR3: CATSGGYEQYF. The CDR3 DNA follows: TGTGCCACTAGCGGGGGCTACGAGCAGTACTTC.

The chain recombines TRBV7-2 with TRBJ2-2; D perhaps matches TRBD2 (6 bases). Trimming took off 1 base at V and 5 bases at J, with 14 bases between the two ends. This CDR3 is built from 16 residues. CDR1 and CDR2 from the germline V gene are SGHTA and FQGNSA. CDR3 protein: CASSLEVAVITGELFF. As DNA, the CDR3 is TGTGCCAGCAGCTTAGAGGTAGCGGTGATAACCGGGGAGCTGTTTTTT.

This chain uses TRBV4-1 with TRBJ2-1; the match to TRBD2 covers 7 bases. Per germline, CDR1 MGHRA and CDR2 YSYEKL. CDR3 size: 15 residues. V lost 1 base and J lost 7; bases outside the gene matches: 7. The CDR3 region is CASSQAGGRGNEQFF. The CDR3 DNA follows: TGCGCCAGCAGCCAAGCGGGCGGGAGAGGGAATGAGCAGTTCTTC.

V usage is TRBV15 and J usage is TRBJ1-2; 7 positions agree with TRBD1. This CDR3 region has 15 residues. Germline CDR1 LNHNV, CDR2 YYDKDF (reference sequence). Trimming cost V 0 bases and J 4 bases; bases outside gene matches: 5. The CDR3 here is CATSRDDRVSYGYTF. CDR3 coding DNA: TGTGCCACCAGCAGAGATGACAGGGTGAGCTATGGCTACACCTTC.

The V and J genes are TRBV7-2 and TRBJ2-1, with 13 nucleotides matching TRBD2. J gave up 7 bases and V 5 bases, and 5 bases lay outside the gene matches. The CDR3 is 15 residues long. Germline V gene data show CDR1 as SGHTA and CDR2 as FQGNSA. The CDR3 loop reads CASSATSGGPNEQFF. The CDR3 DNA reads TGTGCCAGCAGCGCGACTAGCGGGGGGCCGAATGAGCAGTTCTTC. Looking up the rest from reference TRBV7-2 and TRBJ2-1 gives the full variable domain: GAGVSQSPSNKVTEKGKDVELRCDPISGHTALYWYRQSLGQGLEFLIYFQGNSAPDKSGLPSDRFSAERTGGSVSTLTIQRTQQEDSAVYLCASSATSGGPNEQFFGPGTRLTVL.

V usage is TRBV25-1 and J usage is TRBJ1-1; 7 bases match TRBD1. CDR3 length: 15 residues. Germline V gene lookup returns CDR1 MGHDK and CDR2 SYGVNS. Trimming at V came to 5 bases and at J to 3 bases, leaving 9 bases not matched to a gene. CDR3 coding DNA: TGTGCCAGCAGTCGTCCCGGGACAGAAGACACTGAAGCTTTCTTT. Its protein is CASSRPGTEDTEAFF. The full variable domain, rest sourced from reference TRBV25-1 and TRBJ1-1, is EADIYQTPRYLVIGTGKKITLECSQTMGHDKMYWYQQDPGMELHLIHYSYGVNSTEKGDLSSESTVSRIRTEHFPLTLESARPSHTSQYLCASSRPGTEDTEAFFGQGTRLTVV.

As concerns this clone: The sample carries other DNA sequences with the same CDR3. The gene calls are TRBV28 and TRBJ1-3; D may be TRBD1 (6 bases). V lost 1 base to trimming and J lost 4 bases, with 14 bases between them. This CDR3 comprises 16 residues. The germline gives CDR1 MDHEN, CDR2 SYDVKM. The CDR3 DNA sequence: TGTGCCAGCAGTTTATACGCAGGGGCTTACGGAAACACCATATATTTT. Its protein product is CASSLYAGAYGNTIYF.

This chain uses TRBV29-1 with TRBJ1-4; TRBD1 aligns across 7 bases. Germline CDR1 SQVTM, CDR2 ANQGSEA. V shed 1 base and J 7 bases; nucleotides not matched to a gene: 9. This CDR3 contains 15 residues. The CDR3 loop is CSVEGVTGASEKLFF. The CDR3 DNA follows: TGCAGCGTTGAAGGTGTTACAGGGGCTAGTGAAAAACTGTTTTTT.

The count of this clone is one. The chain has TRBV7-2 and TRBJ2-3, with 13 bases identical to TRBD2. Germline trimming cut 0 bases from V and 0 bases from J; bases unmatched to any gene: 0. The germline V gene has CDR1 SGHTA and CDR2 FQGNSA. The CDR3 contains 17 residues. The CDR3 sequence is CASSLALAGGSTDTQYF. The CDR3 DNA reads as TGTGCCAGCAGCTTAGCACTAGCGGGGGGGAGCACAGATACGCAGTATTTT.